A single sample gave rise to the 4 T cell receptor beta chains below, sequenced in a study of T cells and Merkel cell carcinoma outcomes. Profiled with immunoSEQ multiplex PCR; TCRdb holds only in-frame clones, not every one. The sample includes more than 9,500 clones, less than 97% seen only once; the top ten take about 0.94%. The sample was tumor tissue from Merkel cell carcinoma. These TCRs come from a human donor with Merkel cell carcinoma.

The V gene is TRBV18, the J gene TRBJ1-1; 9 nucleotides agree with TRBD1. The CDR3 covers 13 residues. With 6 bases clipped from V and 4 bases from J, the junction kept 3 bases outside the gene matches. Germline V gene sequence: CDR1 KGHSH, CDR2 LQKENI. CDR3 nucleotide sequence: TGTGCCAGCTCGTTGACAGGGGGCACTGAAGCTTTCTTT. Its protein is CASSLTGGTEAFF.

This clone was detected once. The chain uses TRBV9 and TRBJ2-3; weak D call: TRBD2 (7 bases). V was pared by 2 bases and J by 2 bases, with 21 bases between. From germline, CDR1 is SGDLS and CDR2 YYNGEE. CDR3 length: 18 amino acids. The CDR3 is CASSVHPGGGLITDTQYF. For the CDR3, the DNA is TGTGCCAGCAGCGTTCACCCTGGGGGGGGGCTAATCACAGATACGCAGTATTTT. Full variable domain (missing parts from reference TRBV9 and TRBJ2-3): DSGVTQTPKHLITATGQRVTLRCSPRSGDLSVYWYQQSLDQGLQFLIQYYNGEERAKGNILERFSAQQFPDLHSELNLSSLELGDSALYFCASSVHPGGGLITDTQYFGPGTRLTVL.

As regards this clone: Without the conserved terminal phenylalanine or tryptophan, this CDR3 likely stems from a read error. The CDR3 sequence: CASSPFSRPGGGNTIYV. The CDR3 DNA follows: TGTGCCAGCTCACCATTTTCGAGACCCGGGGGAGGAAACACCATATATGTT. The chain is built from TRBV18 and TRBJ1-3; TRBD1 might be the D (5 bases). Germline CDR1 is KGHSH and CDR2 is LQKENI. The length of the CDR3 is 17 residues. V was trimmed by 2 bases and J by 4 bases, leaving 18 bases between them.

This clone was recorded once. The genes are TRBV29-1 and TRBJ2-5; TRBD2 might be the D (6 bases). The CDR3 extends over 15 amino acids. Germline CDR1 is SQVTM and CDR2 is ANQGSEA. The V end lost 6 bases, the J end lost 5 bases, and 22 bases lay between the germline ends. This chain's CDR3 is CSVAAGTAGWETQYF. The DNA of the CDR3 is TGCAGCGTCGCGGCCGGGACTGCCGGTTGGGAGACCCAGTACTTC.